This T cell receptor beta chain derives from a study of cytomegalovirus exposure and HLA in healthy donors. Study findings and constraints: In a later analysis, TCR beta V- and J-gene trimming was associated with a missense DCLRE1C variant. 16,951 TCR beta sequences were associated with HLA alleles at 0.05 false discovery rate in a later analysis. In presence/absence analyses, roughly uniform sequencing depth across donors was assumed. The authors enumerated some 160 TCR beta chains as linked to cytomegalovirus.

The germline gives CDR1 LGHNT, CDR2 FRNRAP. The length of the CDR3 is 14 residues. After removal of 5 bases from V and 2 bases from J, the junction contained 4 bases not matched to a gene. Primers included in the PCR were 60 Vbeta and 13 Jbeta primers. Here immunoSEQ multiplex PCR was the method, and the copy in TCRdb shows in-frame clones only, minus some. Here the sample spans under 100,000 clones, around 81% being singletons. With regard to this clone: Its antigen is currently unknown.

J is TRBJ2-7 and V is TRBV12-5; 9 bases fit TRBD1. Sequenced material: PBMCs. The sequence was obtained from a woman between 70 and 85 years old in good health and CMV-seropositive. The CDR3 spells CASGHGTGPYEQYF. For the CDR3, the DNA is TGTGCTAGTGGTCACGGGACAGGGCCCTACGAGCAGTACTTC.